Included here is one TCR beta chain sequence, with context. The data stem from a study of blood T cell repertoires in COVID-19. Trimming removed 3 bases from V and 1 base from J, with 3 bases in between. Germline assignment: CDR1 SGHAT and CDR2 FQNNGV. The CDR3 loop spans 13 amino acids. Methods used by the authors: Amplified reference gene primers provided the basis for estimating nucleated cell counts. Sequencing used immunoSEQ multiplex PCR; TCRdb keeps in-frame clones, though not all of them. V, J and clone size reflect that table, while D and trimming were determined from the DNA. The sample contains about 69,000 clones, about four fifths of which appear only once.

V usage is TRBV11-2 and J usage is TRBJ2-2; D remains unclear. What was sequenced was peripheral blood. The receptor's source is a human donor in a cohort sampled during active COVID-19. The DNA of the CDR3 is TGTGCCAGCAGCTTCAGGAACACCGGGGAGCTGTTTTTT. As protein: CASSFRNTGELFF.